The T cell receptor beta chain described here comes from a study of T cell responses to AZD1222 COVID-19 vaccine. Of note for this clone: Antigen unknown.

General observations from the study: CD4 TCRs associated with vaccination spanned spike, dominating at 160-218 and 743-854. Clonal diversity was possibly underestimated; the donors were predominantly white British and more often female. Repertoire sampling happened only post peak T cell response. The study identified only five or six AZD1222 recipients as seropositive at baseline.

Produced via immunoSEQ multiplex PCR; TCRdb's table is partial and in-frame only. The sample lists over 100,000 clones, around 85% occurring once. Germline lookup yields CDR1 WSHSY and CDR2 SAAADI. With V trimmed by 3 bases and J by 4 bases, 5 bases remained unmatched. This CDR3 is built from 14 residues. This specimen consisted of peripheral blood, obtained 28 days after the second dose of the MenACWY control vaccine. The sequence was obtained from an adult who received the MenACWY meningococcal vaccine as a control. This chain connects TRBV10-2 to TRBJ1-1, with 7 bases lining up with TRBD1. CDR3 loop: CASSETTGVTEAFF. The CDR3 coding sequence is TGCGCCAGCAGTGAAACTACAGGGGTCACTGAAGCTTTCTTT.